A selection of T cell receptor beta chains follows, all from one sample in a study of blood T cell repertoires in COVID-19. Data came from immunoSEQ multiplex PCR; TCRdb stores just in-frame clones and leaves some out. The sample lists hundreds of thousands of clones; over 75% were seen once. The sample consisted of PBMCs or T cells enriched from blood (not recorded which). Source of these receptors: a man in his late teens or twenties who had recovered from COVID-19. CDR3s include the opening cysteine and the closing phenylalanine or tryptophan. D genes are given only for firm matches. Where a row states a size, it is once, few, many or the class of an expanded clone; other rows omit it.

CDR3	DNA	D	J	size	V
CASSQSQGVGQPQHF	TGTGCCAGCTCACAATCTCAGGGGGTAGGTCAGCCCCAGCATTTT	TRBD1	TRBJ1-5	-	TRBV18
CAWSAGTDTQYF	TGTGCCTGGAGTGCCGGCACAGATACGCAGTATTTT	-	TRBJ2-3	-	TRBV30
CASSKQKNNSPLHF	TGTGCCAGCAGCAAGCAGAAGAATAATTCACCCCTCCACTTT	-	TRBJ1-6	-	TRBV21-1
CASKMDSPYF	TGTGCCAGCAAAATGGACAGCCCGTACTTC	-	TRBJ2-7	-	TRBV6-5
CSASTGGYQETQYF	TGCAGTGCTAGTACTGGCGGGTACCAAGAGACCCAGTACTTC	-	TRBJ2-5	-	TRBV20-1
CASSLGRGSDTQYF	TGTGCCAGCAGCTTGGGCAGGGGATCAGATACGCAGTATTTT	-	TRBJ2-3	-	TRBV7-9
CASRTTGELFF	TGTGCCAGCAGAACAACCGGGGAGCTGTTTTTT	-	TRBJ2-2	-	TRBV6-5
CASSPGWGLAGNEQFF	TGCGCCAGCAGCCCAGGTTGGGGACTAGCGGGCAATGAGCAGTTCTTC	TRBD2	TRBJ2-1	-	TRBV5-1
CASTGGGTEAFF	TGTGCCAGCACAGGGGGCGGGACTGAAGCTTTCTTT	TRBD1	TRBJ1-1	-	TRBV6-5
CASSSVGRGGTEAFF	TGCGCCAGCAGCTCCGTTGGGAGGGGCGGCACTGAAGCTTTCTTT	-	TRBJ1-1	-	TRBV5-1
CASSVAGVGETQYF	TGTGCCAGCAGCGTAGCAGGGGTTGGAGAGACCCAGTACTTC	-	TRBJ2-5	once	TRBV9
CASSLGRLNWETQYF	TGTGCCAGCAGCTTAGGGAGACTAAATTGGGAGACCCAGTACTTC	-	TRBJ2-5	-	TRBV7-2
CASSPTSETGYGYTF	TGTGCCAGCAGCCCTACGTCCGAGACAGGGTATGGCTACACCTTC	TRBD1	TRBJ1-2	-	TRBV7-9
CASSRQVNTEAFF	TGTGCCAGCAGTCGACAAGTCAACACTGAAGCTTTCTTT	-	TRBJ1-1	-	TRBV14
CASSPPGATYQETQYF	TGTGCCAGCTCACCACCAGGGGCGACCTACCAAGAGACCCAGTACTTC	-	TRBJ2-5	-	TRBV18
CASSIWASGYTDTQYF	TGTGCCAGTAGTATATGGGCTAGCGGCTACACAGATACGCAGTATTTT	TRBD2	TRBJ2-3	-	TRBV19
CAISDETRGQPQHF	TGTGCCATCAGTGACGAGACCCGGGGTCAGCCCCAGCATTTT	-	TRBJ1-5	-	TRBV10-3
CASSESGTGYNEQFF	TGTGCCAGCAGTGAATCTGGGACTGGCTACAATGAGCAGTTCTTC	-	TRBJ2-1	once	TRBV25-1
CASSEGQGADYGYTF	TGTGCCAGCAGTGAGGGACAGGGGGCGGACTATGGCTACACCTTC	TRBD1	TRBJ1-2	once	TRBV6-1
CASSLEPTGMDGYTF	TGTGCCAGCAGTTTAGAGCCCACAGGGATGGATGGCTACACCTTC	-	TRBJ1-2	-	TRBV27
CASSLAVSRTRNNEQFF	TGTGCCAGCAGTTTAGCGGTTTCGAGGACTAGGAACAATGAGCAGTTCTTC	TRBD2	TRBJ2-1	-	TRBV28
CASSLGQTNEKLFF	TGCGCCAGCAGCTTGGGGCAGACTAATGAAAAACTGTTTTTT	-	TRBJ1-4	-	TRBV5-1
CASSKGTSGTDTQYF	TGTGCCAGTAGTAAAGGGACTAGCGGCACAGATACGCAGTATTTT	TRBD2	TRBJ2-3	-	TRBV19
CASGLEGAQNSPLHF	TGTGCTAGTGGTTTGGAGGGGGCGCAAAATTCACCCCTCCACTTT	TRBD1	TRBJ1-6	-	TRBV12-5
CASSQQGREAFF	TGTGCCAGCAGCCAACAGGGGCGAGAAGCTTTCTTT	-	TRBJ1-1	-	TRBV3-1/TRBV3-2
CAWTRAGTGGDTIYF	TGTGCCTGGACTCGTGCTGGGACTGGCGGAGACACCATATATTTT	-	TRBJ1-3	-	TRBV30
CASSLYRQVRKRSYEQYF	TGTGCCAGCAGTTTATACCGCCAGGTCCGGAAAAGGTCCTACGAGCAGTACTTC	-	TRBJ2-7	-	TRBV27